These 8 T cell receptor beta chains share one sample of origin, sequenced in a study of vaccination effects on CD4 cells after COVID-19. Antigens of these TCRs are unknown. The data were produced by immunoSEQ multiplex PCR, yet TCRdb's version contains in-frame clones alone and is incomplete. This table holds about 74,000 clones, about 74% found once. Following 10 days of culture, CD4+ T cells were isolated. Sample: CD4+ T cells from PBMCs cultured without peptide, taken before COVID-19 vaccination. Receptors were obtained from a human donor who received a COVID-19 vaccine.

The genes are TRBV20-1 and TRBJ1-2; D remains unclear. The germline gives CDR1 DFQATT, CDR2 SNEGSKA (reference sequence). Trimming stripped 3 bases from V and 2 bases from J, with 13 bases between. This CDR3 comprises 14 residues. CDR3 in amino acids: CSASEVLENYGYTF. The CDR3 DNA reads as TGCAGTGCTAGTGAGGTCTTGGAGAACTATGGCTACACCTTC.

The rearrangement links TRBV5-1 to TRBJ2-1, with 13 positions matching TRBD2. The V gene end was trimmed by 3 bases and the J gene end by 3 bases; junction bases not matched to a gene: 9. Germline V CDR1 and CDR2: SGHRS, YFSETQ. This CDR3 contains 18 residues. CDR3 loop: CASSSLAGGLNIYNEQFF. CDR3 coding DNA: TGCGCCAGCAGCTCACTAGCGGGGGGGCTCAATATCTACAATGAGCAGTTCTTC. Full variable domain (missing parts from reference TRBV5-1 and TRBJ2-1): KAGVTQTPRYLIKTRGQQVTLSCSPISGHRSVSWYQQTPGQGLQFLFEYFSETQRNKGNFPGRFSGRQFSNSRSEMNVSTLELGDSALYLCASSSLAGGLNIYNEQFFGPGTRLTVL.

V and J are TRBV18 and TRBJ1-2, with D possibly TRBD1 on 5 matching bases. Germline CDR1 is KGHSH and CDR2 is LQKENI. The CDR3 totals 15 residues. V shed 2 bases and J shed 6 bases, with 16 bases lying between them. The CDR3 spells CASSPSTEGWDGYTF. CDR3 DNA sequence: TGTGCCAGCTCACCATCGACGGAGGGGTGGGATGGCTACACCTTC.

The chain uses TRBV21-1 and TRBJ2-3; the table's D call of TRBD2 was not tested on the DNA. TRBV21-1 is an annotated pseudogene. The CDR3 length is 17 residues. Written as DNA, the CDR3 is TGTGCCAGCAGCAAAGTTCATGGGCGGGAGCGCACAGATACGCAGTATTTT. It is translated as CASSKVHGRERTDTQYF.

The rearrangement joins TRBV2 to TRBJ2-3; 8 nucleotides line up with TRBD2. This CDR3 has 15 amino acids. Germline V gives CDR1 SNHLY, CDR2 FYNNEI. Trimming removed 2 bases from V and 2 bases from J; junction bases left unmatched: 3. CDR3 sequence reads: CASSEPAGVTDTQYF. DNA for the CDR3: TGTGCCAGCAGTGAACCAGCGGGGGTCACAGATACGCAGTATTTT.

The chain recombines TRBV12-3 or TRBV12-4 with TRBJ1-1, with D possibly TRBD1 on 5 matching bases. V was clipped by 6 bases and J by 2 bases, with 10 bases between them. The CDR3 consists of 13 residues. CDR3 protein: CASRRQRNTEAFF. CDR3 nucleotide sequence: TGTGCCAGCAGACGACAGCGAAACACTGAAGCTTTCTTT.

This clone was seen more than once but under ten times. V and J are TRBV25-1 and TRBJ1-4, with a possible D match to TRBD1 (6 bases). The CDR3 has 14 residues. V was shortened by 2 bases and J by 8 bases, with 12 bases between the two germline ends. Germline V gene lookup returns CDR1 MGHDK and CDR2 SYGVNS. The CDR3 sequence: CASSEQRDNEKLFF. The DNA for the CDR3 is TGTGCCAGCAGTGAACAAAGGGACAACGAAAAACTGTTTTTT. Drawing the rest from reference TRBV25-1 and TRBJ1-4, the complete variable domain is EADIYQTPRYLVIGTGKKITLECSQTMGHDKMYWYQQDPGMELHLIHYSYGVNSTEKGDLSSESTVSRIRTEHFPLTLESARPSHTSQYLCASSEQRDNEKLFFGSGTQLSVL.

V gene TRBV6-5 combines with J gene TRBJ1-3; TRBD1 might be the D (5 bases). The V gene lost 6 bases and the J gene lost 4 bases, with 10 bases spanning the gap. This CDR3 comprises 13 residues. The germline gives CDR1 MNHEY, CDR2 SVGAGI. The DNA for the CDR3 is TGTGCCAGCAGGGACACGTCGGGAAACACCATATATTTT. Its translation is CASRDTSGNTIYF.